The present entry profiles one TCR beta chain with its context. This specimen belongs to a study of shared T cell receptors in the human thymus. Sequenced by immunoSEQ multiplex PCR; TCRdb stores in-frame clones only, minus some. Found here are hundreds of thousands of clones, 87% of them singletons; the top ten hold roughly 0.0094%. J lost 4 bases, V lost 6 bases, and 8 bases had no gene match. The length of the CDR3 is 15 residues. CDR1 and CDR2 from the germline V gene are MDHEN and SYDVKM. The sample was also reused in another study, on human thymus T cells. That work adds: During corrective heart surgery, resections were taken, and the thymus tissue came from them. Gene usage for V and J segments appeared biased in thymic and blood repertoires. Overlap was high between thymic repertoires from unrelated individuals, as reported in related research.

Sequences were obtained from thymocytes. The receptor's source is a boy in the first two years of life with a congenital heart defect. The rearrangement joins TRBV28 to TRBJ2-5, with 10 positions matching TRBD1. The DNA for the CDR3 is TGTGCCAGCAGCCGCGACAGGGGGCGCTTAGAGACCCAGTACTTC. Translation gives CASSRDRGRLETQYF.